This T cell receptor (beta chain) comes out of a study of CD8 T cells in Susac syndrome. TEMRA cells were enriched by FACS, and CD4+ and CD8+ T cells were negatively isolated. V gave up 4 bases and J gave up 8 bases, with 6 bases separating them. The CDR3 sequence is 11 residues long. Germline-derived CDR1 and CDR2 are MNHEY and SMNVEV (reference sequence). RNA was extracted with the RNeasy kit, and a quantity of 0.5 to 1 ug was reverse transcribed using random hexamers. TCRdb re-analysed the immunoSEQ multiplex PCR reads in MiXCR, keeping a single row per CDR3 protein. The sample holds some 200,000 distinct CDR3 sequences, roughly 96% seen once.

The chain employs TRBV27 and TRBJ2-1, with D unclear. Material for sequencing was CD4+ T cells from PBMCs. The receptor was isolated from a human donor with multiple sclerosis. Written as DNA, the CDR3 is TGTGCCAGCAGTTATAACCATGAGCAGTTCTTC. Its protein is CASSYNHEQFF.